There are a few counts of the clone carrying this T cell receptor (beta chain). The CDR3 contains 14 residues. V shed 7 bases and J 6 bases; nucleotides not matched to a gene: 8. Germline V gene data show CDR1 as LNHDA and CDR2 as SQIVND (reference sequence). Original handling: Nucleated cell number was recorded as an estimate derived from reference gene primer amplification. Libraries were prepared by immunoSEQ multiplex PCR; TCRdb keeps only in-frame clonotypes and omits some of them. That table furnishes V, J and clone size, whereas the DNA furnished D and trimming. This table has around 270,000 clones, roughly nine tenths appearing once. These data are taken from a study of blood T cell repertoires in COVID-19. Study in general: Nucleic acid was either cDNA or gDNA, and it came from T cells, B-cell-depleted T cells, or PBMCs.

The J gene is TRBJ2-2, the V gene TRBV19, with 7 bases aligning to TRBD2. The sequencing input was peripheral blood. This TCR came from a man aged 40-50 years who had recovered from COVID-19. The CDR3, as DNA: TGTGCCAGTATTCCTAAGCGGGGCTCCGGGGAGCTGTTTTTT. The encoded protein is CASIPKRGSGELFF.